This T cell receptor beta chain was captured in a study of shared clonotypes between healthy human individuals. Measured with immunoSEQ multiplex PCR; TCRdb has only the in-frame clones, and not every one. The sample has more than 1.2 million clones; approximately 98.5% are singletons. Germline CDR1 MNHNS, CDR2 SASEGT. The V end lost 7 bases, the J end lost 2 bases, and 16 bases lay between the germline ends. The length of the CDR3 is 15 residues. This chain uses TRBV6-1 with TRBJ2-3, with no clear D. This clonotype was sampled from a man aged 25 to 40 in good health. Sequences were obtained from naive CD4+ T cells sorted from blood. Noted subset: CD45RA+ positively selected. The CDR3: CASKSTLSHTDTQYF. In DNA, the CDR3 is TGTGCCAGCAAGAGCACCCTGAGCCACACAGATACGCAGTATTTT.